The following is a TCR beta chain sequence with its context. This clonotype was observed a few times. The specificity of this receptor is unknown. Base quality data are lacking; no much larger clone is found one base away. This entry is derived from a study of identical twins (TCRdb year 2016). For the wider study: TCR alpha and beta repertoires from monozygotic twins, unrelated adults of various ages and cord blood were deep-sequenced to test whether fetal clonotypes persist. To rule out contamination, replicate twin experiments were performed at different times with different library preparation protocols. The paper's findings and limits, for the study overall: Fewer insertions were carried by abundant cord blood beta clonotypes; a weaker similar trend was observed in young adult naive repertoires, while no such trend was observed in memory repertoires. Conclusions relied on cross-sectional statistical analysis, since the same donors could not be followed over many years. Recombination models systematically underestimated out-of-frame TCR alpha sharing in monozygotic twins but agreed with sharing between unrelated individuals. A weaker excess of twin sharing was found in beta out-of-frame sequences because the signal-to-noise ratio was lowered by fewer shared sequences. Invariant T cells such as MAIT and iNKT could partly confound zero-insertion analyses, though diverse VJ usage argued against this for most clonotypes. Compared with coincidental sharing between unrelated individuals, out-of-frame TCR alpha sequences shared between twins showed an excess of sequences with low generation probability.

Trimming takes 2 bases from V and 4 bases from J, and the germline ends sit 15 bases apart. From the cysteine up to the phenylalanine, the CDR3 has a length of 16 residues. Left in the record is the CDR3 DNA by itself, 48 bases read in frame from the first base. The germline V gene yields KGHSH for CDR1 and LQKENI for CDR2. All donors were healthy Caucasians. Three pairs of female monozygotic twins, all aged roughly 18 to 29 years, made up the twin cohort. Peripheral blood mononuclear cells were used as the source from which RNA for TCR libraries was isolated. The library came from 5' RACE. Sequencer: Illumina HiSeq 2000. A universal primer binding site was introduced by template switching, and a unique molecular identifier was present in the final cDNA, enabling accurate counting of TCR cDNA molecules. First-strand cDNA for TCR alpha and beta chains was synthesized from specific primers in the conserved constant-segment region. To control for contamination, every cDNA library was double barcoded, receiving both a SMART-Mk sample barcode and Illumina barcodes. TruSeq adapter sequences, together with Illumina sample barcodes, were added in two successive PCR steps. The TCR alpha and beta cDNA libraries were sequenced on the Illumina HiSeq platform using custom primers. For the original study's pipeline: Unique molecular identifiers were extracted from raw reads with MiGEC, and CDR3 positions were determined with MiXCR. For each individual, recombination models were inferred using an EM algorithm with the repgenHMM and IGoR tools. Shared clonotypes were analyzed with the tcR package in R, and sharing was normalized by the product of cloneset sizes. Out-of-frame nonproductive sequences were analyzed to study raw recombination free of thymic and clonal selection effects. TCRdb trimmed the raw reads at Q25, called clones with MiXCR and kept productive beta chains. For every CDR3 protein sequence, its rows merge into one entry that carries the most common genes and DNA. The authors' filters were not applied to this entry. The sample table holds 700,000 to 950,000 distinct CDR3 sequences, of which 12% were seen once. Around 1.5% of the sample rests with the top ten.

The sample also formed part of further work on yellow fever vaccine responses in identical twins. As described in the second report: According to the authors, in identical twins the way T cells responded to vaccination appeared partly convergent and partly personalized. In the study, vaccine-responding T cell clones were precisely tracked in identical twins.

The receptor chain draws on TRBV18 and TRBJ2-1; the D gene assignment is perhaps TRBD1 or TRBD2, with each matching 5 bases. This TCR was sampled from a young woman in good health. Sequenced sample: PBMCs. CDR3 protein: CASSPAERGAYNEQFF. The nucleotide sequence reads as follows: TGTGCCAGCTCACCAGCGGAGAGGGGCGCTTACAATGAGCAGTTCTTC.